This entry describes one TCR beta chain. Its antigen is undetermined. This sample was included in a study of PD-L1 blockade in urothelial cancer. Overall study results and limits: Clonality of blood TCR below the median before treatment predicted better survival.

Germline values: CDR1 SGDLS, CDR2 YYNGEE. The V gene end was trimmed by 4 bases and the J gene end by 9 bases; junction bases not matched to a gene: 6. The CDR3 totals 12 residues. Per-patient samples, pretreatment and on-treatment, numbered 1 to 8. Repertoires were generated with immunoSEQ multiplex PCR, while TCRdb's copy carries only in-frame clones and drops some. Of more than 30,000 clones listed, approximately 90% were seen once; the top ten hold roughly 2.1%. This TCR came from a man aged 55 to 69 with urothelial cancer. The sample here was PBMCs, taken around atezolizumab (anti-PD-L1) treatment. The V call is TRBV9, the J call TRBJ1-2; the match to TRBD1 covers 7 bases. The CDR3 nucleotides read TGTGCCAGCAGCTTCGACAGGGTGAGCTACACCTTC. Protein product: CASSFDRVSYTF.